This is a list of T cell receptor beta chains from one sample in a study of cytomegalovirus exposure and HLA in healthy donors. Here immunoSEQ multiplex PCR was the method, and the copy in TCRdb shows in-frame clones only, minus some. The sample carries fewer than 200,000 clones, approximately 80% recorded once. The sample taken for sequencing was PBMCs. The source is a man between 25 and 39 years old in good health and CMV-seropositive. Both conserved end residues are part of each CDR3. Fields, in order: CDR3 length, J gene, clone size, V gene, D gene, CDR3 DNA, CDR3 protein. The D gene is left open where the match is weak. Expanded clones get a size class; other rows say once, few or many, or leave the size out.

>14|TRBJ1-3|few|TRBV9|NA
TGTGCCAGCAGCGCATCGGGCTCTGGAAACACCATATATTTT
CASSASGSGNTIYF
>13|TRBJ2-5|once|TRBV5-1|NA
TGCGCCAGCAGCTTTGGTGGCGGAGAGACCCAGTACTTC
CASSFGGGETQYF
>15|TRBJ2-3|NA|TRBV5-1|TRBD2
TGCGCCAGCAGCTTAGCGGGGGATATGGCAGATACGCAGTATTTT
CASSLAGDMADTQYF
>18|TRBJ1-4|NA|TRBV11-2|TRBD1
TGTGCCAGCAGCATCCGAGTATCCAGGGGGCGAGACGGCGAAAAACTGTTTTTT
CASSIRVSRGRDGEKLFF
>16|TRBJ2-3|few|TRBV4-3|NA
TGCGCCAGCAGCCAAGATCTAGGACTGAGCACAGATACGCAGTATTTT
CASSQDLGLSTDTQYF
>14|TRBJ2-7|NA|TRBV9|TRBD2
TGTGCCAGCAGCCTGACTAGCGGGGATTACGAGCAGTACTTC
CASSLTSGDYEQYF
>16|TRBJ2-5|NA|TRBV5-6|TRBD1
TGTGCCAGCAGCTTTCGGACAGGGGCTCACCAAGAGACCCAGTACTTC
CASSFRTGAHQETQYF
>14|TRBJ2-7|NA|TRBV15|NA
TGTGCCACCAGCGTGACAGAATCACCCTACGAGCAGTACTTC
CATSVTESPYEQYF
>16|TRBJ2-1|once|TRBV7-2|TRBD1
TGTGCCAGCAGCTTGGGGGGACAGGGGCTAAGCAATGAGCAGTTCTTC
CASSLGGQGLSNEQFF
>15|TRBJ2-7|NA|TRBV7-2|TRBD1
TGTGCCAGCAGCCCCTCCGGGACAGGGACTATCGAGCAGTACTTC
CASSPSGTGTIEQYF
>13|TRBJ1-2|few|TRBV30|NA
TGTGCCTGGGGACAGATTCTTACCTATGGCTACACCTTC
CAWGQILTYGYTF
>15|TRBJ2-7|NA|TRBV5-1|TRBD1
TGCGCCAGCAGCCGGGACAGGGGCCGAAACTACGAGCAGTACTTC
CASSRDRGRNYEQYF
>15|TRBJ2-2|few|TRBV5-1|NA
TGCGCCAGCAGCTCCGGACAGGAGGGCACCGGGGAGCTGTTTTTT
CASSSGQEGTGELFF
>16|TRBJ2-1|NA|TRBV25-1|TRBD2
TGTGCCAGCAGTGACCGGGGCGGGGGGGCCTTGGATGAGCAGTTCTTC
CASSDRGGGALDEQFF
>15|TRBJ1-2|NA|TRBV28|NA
TGTGCCAGCAGTTTATCTACCTGGGGCATCTATGGCTACACCTTC
CASSLSTWGIYGYTF
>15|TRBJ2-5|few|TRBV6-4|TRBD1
TGTGCCAGCAGTGTCCCTGACAGGGACATAGAGACCCAGTACTTC
CASSVPDRDIETQYF
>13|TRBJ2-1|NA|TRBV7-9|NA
TGTGCCAGCAGCTTAGCGTTAGCCAATGAGCAGTTCTTC
CASSLALANEQFF
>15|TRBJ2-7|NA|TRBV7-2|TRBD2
TGTGCCAGCAGCTCCTCTGGACTAGCCGCCTACGAGCAGTACTTC
CASSSSGLAAYEQYF
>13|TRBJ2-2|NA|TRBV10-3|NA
TGTGCCAACCGGGATTCGAACACCGGGGAGCTGTTTTTT
CANRDSNTGELFF
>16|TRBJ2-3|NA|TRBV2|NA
TGTGCCAGCAGTGAATGGGTAGGGGGTAAAACAGATACGCAGTATTTT
CASSEWVGGKTDTQYF
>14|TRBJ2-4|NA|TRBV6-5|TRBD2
TGTGCCAGCAGTTACAAGCGGGGGAAAAACATTCAGTACTTC
CASSYKRGKNIQYF
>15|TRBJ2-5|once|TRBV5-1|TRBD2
TGCGCCAGCAGCTCACCGGGACTAACGCAAGAGACCCAGTACTTC
CASSSPGLTQETQYF
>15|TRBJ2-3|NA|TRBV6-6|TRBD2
TGTGCCAGCAGTTACGGGGGGACTAGTACAGATACGCAGTATTTT
CASSYGGTSTDTQYF
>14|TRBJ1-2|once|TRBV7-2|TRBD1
TGTGCCAGCAGCTTAGTACAGGGGGCGAGAGGCTACACCTTC
CASSLVQGARGYTF
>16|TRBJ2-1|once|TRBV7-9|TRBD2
TGTGCCAGCAGCTTAGCGGGGACTAGCGACTACAATGAGCAGTTCTTC
CASSLAGTSDYNEQFF
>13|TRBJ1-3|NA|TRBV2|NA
TGTGCCAGCCGGAGTACCTCTGGAAACACCATATATTTT
CASRSTSGNTIYF
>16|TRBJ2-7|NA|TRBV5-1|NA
TGCGCCAGCAGCGGAATGGACACGGATGCTTCCGACGAGCAGTACTTC
CASSGMDTDASDEQYF
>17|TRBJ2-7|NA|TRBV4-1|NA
TGCGCCAGCAGCCACCAGGGCTTAAGGGCAACCCACTACGAGCAGTACTTC
CASSHQGLRATHYEQYF
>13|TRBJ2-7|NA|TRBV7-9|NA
TGTGCCAGCAGCTTAGTGACTACCTACGAGCAGTACTTC
CASSLVTTYEQYF
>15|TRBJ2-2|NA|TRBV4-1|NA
TGCGCCAGCAGCCCGGGGCAGGGGATTAGGGGGGAGCTGTTTTTT
CASSPGQGIRGELFF
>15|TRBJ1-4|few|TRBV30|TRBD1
TGTGCCTCCCCGGGACAGAGTGCAACTAATGAAAAACTGTTTTTT
CASPGQSATNEKLFF
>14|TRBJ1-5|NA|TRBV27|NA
TGTGCCAGCAGTTTCAGGGGCCCCTATCAGCCCCAGCATTTT
CASSFRGPYQPQHF
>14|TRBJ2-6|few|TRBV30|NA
TGTGCCTGGAGTGTACTAGGTGGGGCCAACGTCCTGACTTTC
CAWSVLGGANVLTF
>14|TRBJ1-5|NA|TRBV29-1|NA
TGCAGCGTTGTTATTGGGGGGGCGGGACAGCCCCAGCATTTT
CSVVIGGAGQPQHF
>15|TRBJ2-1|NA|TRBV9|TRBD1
TGTGCCAGCAGCTCCCGGGACAGCCCCTACAATGAGCAGTTCTTC
CASSSRDSPYNEQFF
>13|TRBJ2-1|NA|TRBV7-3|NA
TGTGCCAGCAGCCTTTCCTCCTACAATGAGCAGTTCTTC
CASSLSSYNEQFF
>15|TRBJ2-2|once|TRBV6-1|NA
TGTGCCAGCAAGGGGGGAGGGGTGTTCACCGGGGAGCTGTTTTTT
CASKGGGVFTGELFF
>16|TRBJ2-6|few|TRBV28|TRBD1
TGTGCCAGCTCCCTCTTAGGGGGCACTGGGGCCAACGTCCTGACTTTC
CASSLLGGTGANVLTF
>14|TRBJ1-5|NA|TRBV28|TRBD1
TGTGCCAGCCTCGGGACAGGGGGAAATCAGCCCCAGCATTTT
CASLGTGGNQPQHF
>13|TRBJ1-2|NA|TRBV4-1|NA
TGCGCCAGCAGCCAGAGGGAAATCTATGGCTACACCTTC
CASSQREIYGYTF
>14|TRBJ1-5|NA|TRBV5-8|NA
TGTGCCAGCAGCTCGACAGGTGGCGGGCAGCCCCAGCATTTT
CASSSTGGGQPQHF
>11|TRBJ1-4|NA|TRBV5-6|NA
TGTGCCAGCAGCCACCGGGAAAAACTGTTTTTT
CASSHREKLFF
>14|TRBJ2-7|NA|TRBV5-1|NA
TGCGCCAGCAGCTCGACTCCCCAGACCTACGAGCAGTACTTC
CASSSTPQTYEQYF
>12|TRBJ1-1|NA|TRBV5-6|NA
TGTGCCAGCAGCTGGGGGGACACTGAAGCTTTCTTT
CASSWGDTEAFF
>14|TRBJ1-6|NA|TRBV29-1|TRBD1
TGCAGCGTGGTAACCGGGACAGGGCTTTCACCCCTCCACTTT
CSVVTGTGLSPLHF
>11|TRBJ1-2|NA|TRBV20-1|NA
TGCAGTGCTAGAATGGGAGATGGCTACACCTTC
CSARMGDGYTF
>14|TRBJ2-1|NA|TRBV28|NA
TGTGCCAGCAGCCATCCCCGTCTAGGTCCTGAGCAGTTCTTC
CASSHPRLGPEQFF
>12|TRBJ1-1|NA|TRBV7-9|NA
TGTTCCAGCAGCTTAGCGGAGGCAGGAGCTTTCTTT
CSSSLAEAGAFF
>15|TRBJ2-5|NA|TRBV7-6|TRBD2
TGTGCCAGCAGCTTTGAGCGGGGGGGGCAAGAGACCCAGTACTTC
CASSFERGGQETQYF
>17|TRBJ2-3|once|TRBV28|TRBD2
TGTGCCAGCAGTTTATTTCGTCTAGCGGGGGACACAGATACGCAGTATTTT
CASSLFRLAGDTDTQYF
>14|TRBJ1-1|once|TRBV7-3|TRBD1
TGTGCCAGCAGACGGGACAGTATGAACACTGAAGCTTTCTTT
CASRRDSMNTEAFF
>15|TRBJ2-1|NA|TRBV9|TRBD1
TGTGCCAGCAGCGTTGCCGGGACAGGCTACAATGAGCAGTTCTTC
CASSVAGTGYNEQFF
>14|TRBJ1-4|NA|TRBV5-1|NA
TGCGCCAGCAGCTTGGGACAGCTAAATGAAAAACTGTTTTTT
CASSLGQLNEKLFF
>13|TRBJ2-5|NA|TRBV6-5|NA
TGTGCCAGCAGTACCCAGGGTGAAGAGACCCAGTACTTC
CASSTQGEETQYF